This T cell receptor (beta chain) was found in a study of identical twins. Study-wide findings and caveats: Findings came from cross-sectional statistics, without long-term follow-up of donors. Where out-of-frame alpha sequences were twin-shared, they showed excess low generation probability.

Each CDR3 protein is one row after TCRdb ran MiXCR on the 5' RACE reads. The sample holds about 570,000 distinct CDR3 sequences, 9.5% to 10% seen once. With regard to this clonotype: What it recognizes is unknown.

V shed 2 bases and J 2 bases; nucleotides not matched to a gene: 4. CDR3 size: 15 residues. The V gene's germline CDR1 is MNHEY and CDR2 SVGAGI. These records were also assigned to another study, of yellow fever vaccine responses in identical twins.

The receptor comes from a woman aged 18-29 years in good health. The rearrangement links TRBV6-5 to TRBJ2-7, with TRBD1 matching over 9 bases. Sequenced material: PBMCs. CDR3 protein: CASSYGTGTTYEQYF. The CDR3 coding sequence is TGTGCCAGCAGTTACGGGACAGGGACTACCTACGAGCAGTACTTC.